This T cell receptor (beta chain) was profiled in a study of radiotherapy plus CTLA-4 blockade in lung cancer. Whole-study context: Objective responses were documented in around 19% of patients, with disease control in roughly 30%.

Ipilimumab-mediated CTLA-4 blockade plus focal radiation was given to patients having chemo-refractory metastatic non-small-cell lung cancer. Study-wide results and caveats: The best prediction of response reportedly came from early blood T cell clone dynamics, with interferon-beta.

Concerning this clone: Its antigen is unknown.

Germline-derived CDR1 and CDR2 are MNHEY and SVGAGI. The CDR3 has 13 residues. V lost 10 bases and J 6 bases, leaving 19 bases between the germline ends. Sequencing was performed with immunoSEQ multiplex PCR; in TCRdb, only in-frame clones are kept and a portion is missing. The data show about 97,000 clones, with about four fifths seen just once and approximately 3% held by the top ten. The input for sequencing was peripheral blood, taken from a patient treated with radiotherapy plus ipilimumab. The V call is TRBV6-5, the J call TRBJ2-7; TRBD2 might be the D (5 bases). The TCR comes from a human donor with non-small cell lung cancer who had a partial response to radiotherapy plus ipilimumab. Some clones in this sample may be carry-over from other donors' samples. DNA of the CDR3: TGTGCCACCCGGGCGGGCCTTCGGGGCGAGCAGTACTTC. It is translated as CATRAGLRGEQYF.